A selection of T cell receptor beta chains follows, all from one sample in a study of OX40 agonist ivuxolimab in advanced cancers. Data came from immunoSEQ multiplex PCR; TCRdb stores just in-frame clones and leaves some out. This table holds fewer than 85,000 clones, around 82% found once. The sequencing used CD4+ or CD8+ T cells sorted from blood, collected in a trial of the OX40 agonist ivuxolimab. Receptors originate from an adult with an advanced solid tumor such as melanoma, head and neck, liver or kidney cancer. The CDR3 runs from the conserved cysteine through the conserved F or W. The order of the fields is clone size, J gene, CDR3 length, D gene, V gene, CDR3 protein, CDR3 DNA. The D gene is left open where the match is weak. Rows may omit the clone size; those that give it use once, few, many or a size class.

>NA|TRBJ1-1|14|TRBD1|TRBV5-6
CASSPGQGWRGAFF
TGTGCCAGCAGCCCTGGACAGGGATGGAGAGGTGCTTTCTTT
>NA|TRBJ2-3|16|NA|TRBV29-1
CSVVSVLAVGTDTQYF
TGCAGCGTTGTAAGCGTTTTAGCGGTCGGCACAGATACGCAGTATTTT
>NA|TRBJ2-1|14|TRBD2|TRBV6-6
CASRTGGKYPEQFF
TGTGCCAGCAGGACGGGGGGGAAGTATCCTGAGCAGTTCTTC
>NA|TRBJ1-2|14|NA|TRBV5-4
CASSFSLANYGYTF
TGTGCCAGCAGCTTCTCCCTTGCTAACTATGGCTACACCTTC
>NA|TRBJ2-7|10|NA|TRBV28
CASGYGKQYF
TGTGCCAGCGGCTACGGGAAGCAGTACTTC
>NA|TRBJ1-1|14|NA|TRBV5-6
CASSLRQTNTEAFF
TGTGCCAGCAGCTTGAGGCAGACGAACACTGAAGCTTTCTTT
>NA|TRBJ2-5|15|NA|TRBV27
CASTPCRDNQETQYF
TGTGCCAGCACCCCTTGCCGGGACAACCAAGAGACCCAGTACTTC
>NA|TRBJ2-1|12|NA|TRBV5-6
CASSSLTYEQFF
TGTGCCAGCAGCTCCCTGACCTATGAGCAGTTCTTC
>NA|TRBJ2-2|14|TRBD1|TRBV10-3
CAASGQLNTGELFF
TGTGCCGCTTCGGGACAGTTGAACACCGGGGAGCTGTTTTTT
>NA|TRBJ1-2|13|TRBD1|TRBV28
CASRGQAGYGYTF
TGTGCCAGCAGGGGACAGGCAGGCTATGGCTACACCTTC
>NA|TRBJ2-1|17|TRBD2|TRBV4-1
CASSQEGLLAGNNEQFF
TGCGCCAGCAGCCAAGAGGGCTTGCTAGCGGGGAACAATGAGCAGTTCTTC
>NA|TRBJ2-1|13|TRBD2|TRBV7-6
CASSLGTSSEQFF
TGTGCCAGCAGCTTAGGGACTAGCTCCGAGCAGTTCTTC
>once|TRBJ2-7|15|TRBD2|TRBV11-3
CASSLSGRMNIEQYF
TGTGCCAGCAGCTTGAGCGGGAGGATGAATATCGAGCAGTACTTC
>NA|TRBJ1-5|15|NA|TRBV28
CASRRKRYSNQPQHF
TGTGCCAGCAGAAGGAAAAGATATAGCAATCAGCCCCAGCATTTT
>NA|TRBJ1-3|16|NA|TRBV28
CASRPFEGHSGNTIYF
TGTGCCAGCAGGCCTTTTGAGGGCCACTCTGGAAACACCATATATTTT
>NA|TRBJ2-3|15|TRBD1|TRBV19
CASSTTGARGDTQYF
TGTGCCAGTAGTACCACAGGGGCGCGCGGAGATACGCAGTATTTT
>NA|TRBJ2-5|13|TRBD1|TRBV27
CASSHRGRETQYF
TGTGCCAGCAGCCACAGGGGGCGAGAGACCCAGTACTTC
>NA|TRBJ1-1|14|TRBD1|TRBV27
CASSLRTGRTEAFF
TGTGCCAGCAGTCTACGGACAGGGAGGACTGAAGCTTTCTTT
>NA|TRBJ1-1|13|TRBD1|TRBV10-2
CASSMDRTTEAFF
TGCGCCAGCAGTATGGACAGGACCACTGAAGCTTTCTTT
>few|TRBJ2-5|16|NA|TRBV21-1
CASSNRGGGFQETQYF
TGTGCCAGCAGCAACAGGGGCGGGGGTTTCCAAGAGACCCAGTACTTC
>NA|TRBJ2-7|16|TRBD2|TRBV5-1
CASSSGSSGSSYEQYF
TGCGCCAGCAGCTCGGGTTCTAGCGGGAGCTCCTACGAGCAGTACTTC
>NA|TRBJ2-5|16|TRBD2|TRBV7-2
CASSLIGGRVRETQYF
TGTGCCAGCAGCTTAATTGGCGGGAGAGTACGAGAGACCCAGTACTTC
>few|TRBJ2-7|14|NA|TRBV7-8
CASSLARISYEQYF
TGTGCCAGCAGCTTAGCGCGAATATCCTACGAGCAGTACTTC
>NA|TRBJ1-1|13|TRBD1|TRBV28
CASLDRERIGAFF
TGTGCCAGCCTGGACAGGGAGCGTATCGGAGCTTTCTTT
>NA|TRBJ1-2|14|NA|TRBV5-1
CASTSGWGTDGYTF
TGCGCCAGTACGTCTGGGTGGGGGACGGATGGCTACACCTTC
>once|TRBJ2-1|14|NA|TRBV15
CATSRETTGREQFF
TGTGCCACCAGCAGAGAAACGACAGGGAGGGAGCAGTTCTTC
>NA|TRBJ2-7|15|TRBD2|TRBV19
CASSDTSGVSYEQYF
TGTGCCAGTAGTGATACTAGCGGGGTATCCTACGAGCAGTACTTC
>NA|TRBJ1-4|13|TRBD1|TRBV6-5
CASSGTGGGKLFF
TGTGCCAGCTCAGGGACAGGTGGGGGAAAACTGTTTTTT
>NA|TRBJ2-3|12|NA|TRBV5-1
CASSFRTDTQYF
TGCGCCAGCAGCTTTCGCACAGATACGCAGTATTTT
>NA|TRBJ2-3|16|TRBD2|TRBV11-2
CASSTPGTKTRDTQYF
TGTGCCAGCAGCACACCGGGGACTAAAACTCGAGATACGCAGTATTTT